The T cell receptor (beta chain) under discussion was sequenced for a study of blood T cell repertoires in COVID-19. Whole-study context: Acute and convalescent COVID-19 samples came from the United States, Italy and Spain.

Germline V gene data show CDR1 as MNHEY and CDR2 as SVGAGI. The CDR3 consists of 13 residues. J lost 2 bases, V lost 7 bases, and 4 bases had no gene match. Generated by immunoSEQ multiplex PCR, the TCRdb table keeps only in-frame clones and is missing some. The data show 140,000 to 150,000 clones, 70% to 80% seen once. The TCR comes from a man aged 50 to 59 with acute or convalescent COVID-19. This chain connects TRBV6-5 to TRBJ1-2, with 7 bases fitting TRBD1. Material for sequencing was peripheral blood. CDR3 DNA: TGTGCCAGCACCCCGACAGGGAACTATGGCTACACCTTC. Its protein product is CASTPTGNYGYTF.